The 23 T cell receptor beta chains reported below all come from one sample, sequenced in a study of shared clonotypes between healthy human individuals. TCRdb keeps only in-frame clones here, not all; method: immunoSEQ multiplex PCR. The sample lists 450,000 to 500,000 clones, 70% to 85% seen once, with around 12% in the top ten. Material for sequencing was PBMCs. All receptors come from a middle-aged woman in good health. Some clones in this sample may be carry-over from other donors' samples.

The gene calls are TRBV28 and TRBJ2-1; a weak D match, TRBD2 (5 bases). This CDR3 region has 14 residues. The germline gives CDR1 MDHEN, CDR2 SYDVKM. Between the trimmed V and J ends, which lost 6 bases and 7 bases, there was a span of 16 bases. The CDR3 is CASRFGLAGNEQFF. The CDR3, as DNA: TGTGCCAGCAGGTTCGGGCTAGCTGGTAATGAGCAGTTCTTC.

This clone was counted between two and nine times. CDR3 protein: CASSPFSGRMDEQFF. The CDR3 DNA reads as TGTGCCAGCTCACCATTCAGCGGGAGAATGGATGAGCAGTTCTTC. The V call is TRBV18, the J call TRBJ2-1, with 8 bases fitting TRBD2. Germline V CDR1 and CDR2: KGHSH, LQKENI. V was clipped by 2 bases and J by 8 bases; unmatched bases: 8. The CDR3 is 15 amino acids.

A word on this clone: At the DNA level, this CDR3 is encoded by other sequences in the same sample as well. The chain uses TRBV5-6 and TRBJ2-3, with D hard to call. The CDR3 is made up of 13 amino acids. Per the germline V gene, CDR1 is SGHDT and CDR2 is YYEEEE. The germline V and J ends were trimmed by 2 bases and 0 bases, with 4 bases remaining between them. This CDR3 is CASSLPSTDTQYF. DNA of the CDR3: TGTGCCAGCAGCTTACCGAGCACAGATACGCAGTATTTT.

This chain uses TRBV4-3 with TRBJ2-7; D possibly matches TRBD1 or TRBD2 (5 bases each). Germline CDR1 is LGHNA and CDR2 is YSLEER. This CDR3 has 13 amino acids. V lost 5 bases and J lost 3, with 11 bases in between. The CDR3 loop reads CASSRDQGYEQYF. The CDR3 nucleotides are TGCGCCAGCAGCAGGGACCAGGGCTACGAGCAGTACTTC.

The chain carries TRBV28 and TRBJ2-1; 8 positions match TRBD2. V trimming: 10 bases; J trimming: 4 bases; junction bases outside the gene matches: 15. Germline CDR1 is MDHEN and CDR2 is SYDVKM. The CDR3 length is 16 residues. The CDR3 DNA reads as TGTGCCACCCTGTTGGGGGGGCGGGAGGCGTACAATGAGCAGTTCTTC. Encoded protein: CATLLGGREAYNEQFF.

This clone was counted once. Just one base apart from a much larger clone, this may be a read error. The gene calls are TRBV6-5 and TRBJ1-2; D unclear. The CDR3 is 12 residues long. Germline loops: CDR1 MNHEY, CDR2 SVGAGI. The CDR3 region has the DNA TGTGCCGGCAGTAGTCAGTTCTATGGCTACACCTTC. Residues: CAGSSQFYGYTF.

This clone was recorded once. This chain joins TRBV28 and TRBJ2-7; weak D call: TRBD2 (5 bases). There are 12 residues in the CDR3. With 5 bases removed from V and 5 bases from J, the gap between germline ends came to 10 bases. Germline lookup yields CDR1 MDHEN and CDR2 SYDVKM. The chain's CDR3 is CASSPHGDEQYF. CDR3 DNA sequence: TGTGCCAGCAGTCCCCACGGGGACGAGCAGTACTTC.

Points on this clone: The identical CDR3 is also encoded by other nucleotide sequences in the sample. The chain is built from TRBV7-2 and TRBJ2-7, with D tentatively TRBD2 (5 bases). Germline V gene sequence: CDR1 SGHTA, CDR2 FQGNSA. V lost 3 bases and J lost 2, with 14 bases in between. This CDR3 region has 15 residues. The CDR3 nucleotides read TGTGCCAGCAGCTTGCGGGCAGGCGTTACCTACGAGCAGTACTTC. It is translated as CASSLRAGVTYEQYF.

The chain joins TRBV7-9 to TRBJ2-1; D is uncertain. Trimming stripped 3 bases from V and 7 bases from J, with 7 bases between. CDR3 length equals 12 residues. The germline CDR1 and CDR2 sequences are SEHNR and FQNEAQ (reference sequence). The CDR3 sequence: CASSFYGNEQFF. The DNA of the CDR3 is TGTGCCAGCAGCTTCTACGGGAATGAGCAGTTCTTC.

The rearrangement uses TRBV19 and TRBJ1-1; a possible D gene is TRBD1 (6 bases). Germline CDR1 reads LNHDA; CDR2 reads SQIVND (reference sequence). Trimming removed 6 bases at V and 4 bases at J, with 12 bases between. The CDR3 extends over 13 amino acids. CDR3 region: CASSQIQGTEAFF. Written as DNA, the CDR3 is TGTGCCAGTAGCCAGATACAGGGCACTGAAGCTTTCTTT.

The chain employs TRBV28 and TRBJ2-7, with D maybe TRBD1 (6 bases). CDR1 and CDR2 from the germline V gene are MDHEN and SYDVKM. The V and J ends lost 8 bases and 2 bases respectively, with 16 bases between them. This CDR3 comprises 14 residues. The DNA for the CDR3 is TGTGCCAGCCATGAGGGGCAGGGGACCTACGAGCAGTACTTC. Translated: CASHEGQGTYEQYF.

The CDR3 region has the DNA TGTGCCAGCAGCTTGGGGTATGCGAACACCGGGGAGCTGTTTTTT. Amino acids: CASSLGYANTGELFF. The rearrangement joins TRBV5-6 to TRBJ2-2; D not resolved. The germline V gene encodes CDR1 SGHDT and CDR2 YYEEEE. V was shortened by 0 bases and J by 0 bases, with 6 bases between the two germline ends. CDR3 length: 15 amino acids. Filled out from reference TRBV5-6 and TRBJ2-2, the complete variable domain reads DAGVTQSPTHLIKTRGQQVTLRCSPKSGHDTVSWYQQALGQGPQFIFQYYEEEERQRGNFPDRFSGHQFPNYSSELNVNALLLGDSALYLCASSLGYANTGELFFGEGSRLTVL.

The V gene is TRBV6-4, the J gene TRBJ2-2; the D is unclear. Trimming pared 3 bases from V and 5 bases from J, leaving 10 bases between. The CDR3 length is 14 residues. Germline V gene lookup returns CDR1 MRHNA and CDR2 SNTAGT. The CDR3 reads CASSEMVGTGELFF. The DNA for the CDR3 is TGTGCCAGCAGTGAAATGGTAGGGACCGGGGAGCTGTTTTTT.

The chain joins TRBV4-2 to TRBJ1-4; no clear D. The germline gives CDR1 LGHNA, CDR2 YNFKEQ. V was shortened by 2 bases and J by 8 bases, with 15 bases between the two germline ends. The length of the CDR3 is 15 residues. CDR3 sequence reads: CASSQSSGVREKLFF. In DNA, the CDR3 is TGTGCCAGCAGCCAAAGCTCTGGGGTCCGGGAAAAACTGTTTTTT.

The genes are TRBV5-8 and TRBJ2-7; 7 positions agree with TRBD2. This CDR3 spans 15 amino acids. Germline CDR1 reads SGHTS; CDR2 reads YDEGEE. V shed 4 bases, J shed 0 bases, and the junction held 7 bases outside the gene matches. The CDR3 nucleotides are TGTGCCAGCAGCCTACTAGCGTTCAGCTCCTACGAGCAGTACTTC. It is translated as CASSLLAFSSYEQYF. Using reference TRBV5-8 and TRBJ2-7 for the parts outside the CDR3, the full variable domain is EAGVTQSPTHLIKTRGQQATLRCSPISGHTSVYWYQQALGLGLQFLLWYDEGEERNRGNFPPRFSGRQFPNYSSELNVNALELEDSALYLCASSLLAFSSYEQYFGPGTRLTVT.

This clone is a singleton in its sample. DNA for the CDR3: TGTGCCAGCAACCTAGGTCTCGTATGGACTGAAGCTTTCTTT. Translation gives CASNLGLVWTEAFF. The chain links TRBV28 to TRBJ1-1; D ambiguous. Per the germline V gene, CDR1 is MDHEN and CDR2 is SYDVKM. CDR3 length: 14 amino acids. Trimming took off 7 bases at V and 5 bases at J, with 17 bases between the two ends.

CDR3: CASSYSGRGQTQYF. CDR3 nucleotide sequence: TGTGCCAGCAGTTACTCGGGCAGGGGGCAGACCCAGTACTTC. The chain uses TRBV6-5 and TRBJ2-5; 8 bases line up with TRBD1. CDR1 MNHEY and CDR2 SVGAGI come from the germline V gene. After removal of 0 bases from V and 6 bases from J, the junction contained 3 bases not matched to a gene. This CDR3 spans 14 amino acids.

The chain couples TRBV5-1 to TRBJ2-7; 9 bases fit TRBD2. The CDR3 has 14 residues. V shed 4 bases and J 4 bases; nucleotides not matched to a gene: 6. Germline CDR1 and CDR2: SGHRS and YFSETQ. The CDR3 loop is CASSPMTSGYEQYF. Here the CDR3 DNA reads TGCGCCAGCAGCCCAATGACTAGCGGATACGAGCAGTACTTC.

The V and J genes are TRBV27 and TRBJ2-7; maybe TRBD2 (5 bases). The CDR3 totals 13 residues. Trimming shortened V by 5 bases and J by 2 bases, and 10 bases separated the two germline ends. Looked up from germline, CDR1 is MNHEY and CDR2 is SMNVEV (reference sequence). This chain's CDR3 is CASSREGPYEQYF. As DNA, the CDR3 is TGTGCCAGCAGTCGGGAAGGGCCCTACGAGCAGTACTTC.

The chain has TRBV10-2 and TRBJ2-1; 7 positions agree with TRBD1. The trim removed 7 bases at V and 4 bases at J, leaving 10 bases unmatched. CDR1 and CDR2 (germline): WSHSY, SAAADI. This CDR3 has 15 amino acids. The CDR3 sequence is CASTPKGQPYNEQFF. In DNA, the CDR3 is TGCGCCAGCACCCCGAAGGGACAGCCTTACAATGAGCAGTTCTTC.

This clone occurred once. The V gene is TRBV28, the J gene TRBJ1-4; D is uncertain. Trimming stripped 3 bases from V and 7 bases from J, with 12 bases between. Germline V gene lookup returns CDR1 MDHEN and CDR2 SYDVKM. The CDR3 loop spans 14 amino acids. CDR3 region: CASSLSVYGEKLFF. In DNA, the CDR3 is TGTGCCAGCAGTTTGTCGGTTTATGGTGAAAAACTGTTTTTT.

The chain couples TRBV30 to TRBJ2-1; 7 bases map to TRBD2. The CDR3 is 15 amino acids. V was clipped by 3 bases and J by 3 bases; unmatched bases: 8. In germline, CDR1 is GTSNPN, CDR2 SVGIG (reference sequence). DNA for the CDR3: TGTGCCTGGAGCCCCCCGGGCGGGGGCTACAATGAGCAGTTCTTC. Its protein is CAWSPPGGGYNEQFF.

V and J are TRBV5-1 and TRBJ2-1; 8 nucleotides match TRBD1. CDR1 and CDR2 from the germline V gene are SGHRS and YFSETQ. The trim removed 0 bases at V and 6 bases at J, leaving 8 bases unmatched. The CDR3 runs 16 residues. CDR3 nucleotide sequence: TGCGCCAGCAGCTTGGCCACAGGGGGTTTGATCAATGAGCAGTTCTTC. Translation: CASSLATGGLINEQFF.